The rows below give T cell receptor beta chains drawn from one sample of a study of PD-L1 blockade in urothelial cancer. Clones were sequenced by immunoSEQ multiplex PCR, and TCRdb holds only the in-frame ones, with some missing. Of some 50,000 clones detected, roughly 88% appear once; the ten largest clones hold around 4.2%. The sample here was PBMCs, taken around atezolizumab (anti-PD-L1) treatment. The receptors come from a man older than 75 with urothelial cancer. Each CDR3 is given without its conserved first and last residue. The order of the fields is J gene, V gene, CDR3 protein.

J gene: TRBJ2-1; V gene: TRBV6-6; CDR3 protein: ASSPTWADTF
J gene: TRBJ2-7; V gene: TRBV6-5; CDR3 protein: ASRQNYEQY
J gene: TRBJ2-7; V gene: TRBV19; CDR3 protein: ASSNTGRSSYEQY
J gene: TRBJ1-2; V gene: TRBV6-5; CDR3 protein: ASSDVGQILYGYT
J gene: TRBJ2-7; V gene: TRBV19; CDR3 protein: ASAPLGGHPTYEQY
J gene: TRBJ2-2; V gene: TRBV5-1; CDR3 protein: ASSLSGRAGELF
J gene: TRBJ2-5; V gene: TRBV6-1; CDR3 protein: ASSGPFSSAQY
J gene: TRBJ2-1; V gene: TRBV5-1; CDR3 protein: ASSFDSRSYNEQF
J gene: TRBJ2-5; V gene: TRBV2; CDR3 protein: ASVRGSGSGETQY
J gene: TRBJ2-2; V gene: TRBV9; CDR3 protein: ASSVSRMNTGELF
J gene: TRBJ2-7; V gene: TRBV5-6; CDR3 protein: ASRRGLAGYIAYEQY
J gene: TRBJ2-5; V gene: TRBV6-6; CDR3 protein: ASTQLRDRRQETQY
J gene: TRBJ1-1; V gene: TRBV2; CDR3 protein: ASSPRDSGPMNTEAF
J gene: TRBJ2-7; V gene: TRBV2; CDR3 protein: ASSGGEVPYEQY
J gene: TRBJ1-2; V gene: TRBV6-1; CDR3 protein: ASSEASGEGYT
J gene: TRBJ2-1; V gene: TRBV5-1; CDR3 protein: ASSREGRDEQF
J gene: TRBJ2-1; V gene: TRBV6-5; CDR3 protein: ASSSRLAAYNEQF
J gene: TRBJ2-1; V gene: TRBV11-2; CDR3 protein: ASSLRRGGDFNEQF
J gene: TRBJ2-5; V gene: TRBV29-1; CDR3 protein: SVVTGGRETQY
J gene: TRBJ1-4; V gene: TRBV27; CDR3 protein: ASSLSRGWANEKLF
J gene: TRBJ1-1; V gene: TRBV25-1; CDR3 protein: ASSERKDRNTEAF
J gene: TRBJ2-3; V gene: TRBV19; CDR3 protein: ASTRREGDTQY
J gene: TRBJ1-1; V gene: TRBV30; CDR3 protein: AWKPLTGDMNTEAF
J gene: TRBJ1-2; V gene: TRBV7-8; CDR3 protein: ASSLSPNYGYT
J gene: TRBJ2-7; V gene: TRBV28; CDR3 protein: ASIGREGREQY
J gene: TRBJ2-1; V gene: TRBV5-1; CDR3 protein: ASMEGALSYNEQF
J gene: TRBJ1-2; V gene: TRBV30; CDR3 protein: AWSVRTGTGTYGYT
J gene: TRBJ1-1; V gene: TRBV9; CDR3 protein: ASTDRANTEAF
J gene: TRBJ2-1; V gene: TRBV29-1; CDR3 protein: SVEGGTSGKSSYNEQF
J gene: TRBJ2-1; V gene: TRBV28; CDR3 protein: ASSLRDTAYNEQF
J gene: TRBJ2-7; V gene: TRBV6-6; CDR3 protein: ASSHRTSGRTYEQY
J gene: TRBJ2-7; V gene: TRBV21-1; CDR3 protein: ASSQGVHEQY
J gene: TRBJ2-5; V gene: TRBV7-2; CDR3 protein: ASSLSSAETQY
J gene: TRBJ2-5; V gene: TRBV11-3; CDR3 protein: ASSLGGLAKETQY
J gene: TRBJ2-3; V gene: TRBV19; CDR3 protein: ASMTPGRGDTQY
J gene: TRBJ2-7; V gene: TRBV9; CDR3 protein: ASSPSGSYEQY
J gene: TRBJ1-2; V gene: TRBV7-9; CDR3 protein: ASSIGTESMGYT
J gene: TRBJ2-5; V gene: TRBV11-2; CDR3 protein: ASSSPRETQETQY
J gene: TRBJ2-7; V gene: TRBV5-5; CDR3 protein: ASSLEFSYEQY
J gene: TRBJ1-2; V gene: TRBV6-4; CDR3 protein: ASSDERAGHGYT
J gene: TRBJ1-2; V gene: TRBV5-1; CDR3 protein: ASSRDVGGDGYT
J gene: TRBJ2-7; V gene: TRBV9; CDR3 protein: ASSVTSGSYYEQY
J gene: TRBJ2-7; V gene: TRBV28; CDR3 protein: ASKLPHLEEQY
J gene: TRBJ2-3; V gene: TRBV7-2; CDR3 protein: ASSFPGVGTDTQY
J gene: TRBJ1-1; V gene: TRBV6-4; CDR3 protein: ASRGGRVFTEAF
J gene: TRBJ1-5; V gene: TRBV21-1; CDR3 protein: ASSSRDSQNAYQPQH
J gene: TRBJ2-1; V gene: TRBV6-5; CDR3 protein: ASKRAGDSYNEQF
J gene: TRBJ2-7; V gene: TRBV29-1; CDR3 protein: SANDRGSSYEQY
J gene: TRBJ2-3; V gene: TRBV10-3; CDR3 protein: ATDPGQGRREFADTQY
J gene: TRBJ2-3; V gene: TRBV7-2; CDR3 protein: ASSTIGLAEDTQY
J gene: TRBJ2-3; V gene: TRBV7-2; CDR3 protein: ASSFRGSADTQY
J gene: TRBJ2-3; V gene: TRBV29-1; CDR3 protein: SVAGLAGAVDTQY
J gene: TRBJ1-5; V gene: TRBV28; CDR3 protein: ASSSGSGGNQPQH
J gene: TRBJ1-1; V gene: TRBV6-6; CDR3 protein: ASTPTGFTEAF
J gene: TRBJ2-1; V gene: TRBV5-1; CDR3 protein: ASSGAGQGNNEQF
J gene: TRBJ2-3; V gene: TRBV5-1; CDR3 protein: ASSHPTSGRWQSTDTQY
J gene: TRBJ2-7; V gene: TRBV29-1; CDR3 protein: SVRRGIYEQY